This T cell receptor beta chain is drawn from a study of PD-L1 blockade in urothelial cancer. The sample's time point: pretreatment peripheral blood. Generated by immunoSEQ multiplex PCR, the TCRdb table keeps only in-frame clones and is missing some. The data hold around 60,000 clones, with approximately 80% observed a single time. The CDR3 covers 15 residues. The ends lost 3 bases at V and 3 bases at J; junction bases unmatched: 6. CDR1 SGDLS and CDR2 YYNGEE come from the germline V gene. V is TRBV9 and J is TRBJ1-3; 7 nucleotides line up with TRBD1. The clonotype was recovered from a man aged 65 to 79 with urothelial cancer. Here the sequenced sample was PBMCs, taken around atezolizumab (anti-PD-L1) treatment. CDR3 protein: CASSAQGRSGNTIYF. Written as DNA, the CDR3 is TGTGCCAGCAGCGCACAGGGGCGCAGTGGAAACACCATATATTTT.